The 28 T cell receptor beta chains presented below share a single source sample, sequenced in a study of technical replicates of blood from several donors. The assay was immunoSEQ multiplex PCR, and TCRdb's table has in-frame clones only and misses some. Of around 69,000 clones detected, approximately 97% appear once; the ten largest clones hold roughly 0.2%. The sample taken for sequencing was T cells isolated from PBMCs. The receptors come from a human donor in good health.

This rearrangement joins TRBV27 to TRBJ1-1, with D tentatively TRBD1 (6 bases). Germline V gene lookup returns CDR1 MNHEY and CDR2 SMNVEV (reference sequence). The CDR3 totals 15 residues. V was shortened by 6 bases and J by 3 bases, with 17 bases between the two germline ends. The CDR3 loop is CASSPLREGDTEAFF. Here the CDR3 DNA reads TGTGCCAGCAGCCCTCTTAGAGAGGGGGACACTGAAGCTTTCTTT.

V and J are TRBV28 and TRBJ2-1; 8 bases line up with TRBD2. With V trimmed by 6 bases and J by 10 bases, 8 bases remained unmatched. Germline V gene lookup returns CDR1 MDHEN and CDR2 SYDVKM. The CDR3 runs to 13 residues. For the CDR3, the DNA is TGTGCCAGCAGGGATTTAGCGGGGCACGAGCAGTTCTTC. Its translation: CASRDLAGHEQFF.

The DNA of the CDR3 is TGTGCCACCAGCAGGGGGACAGGGAAACAGCCCCAGCATTTT. This translates into CATSRGTGKQPQHF. The chain employs TRBV15 and TRBJ1-5; TRBD1 matches at 9 bases. The CDR3 consists of 14 residues. The germline CDR1 and CDR2 sequences are LNHNV and YYDKDF (reference sequence). V lost 3 bases to trimming and J lost 7 bases; unmatched junction nucleotides: 4.

The rearrangement joins TRBV10-2 to TRBJ1-2, with no clear D. Germline CDR1 is WSHSY and CDR2 is SAAADI. This CDR3 is 15 amino acids long. Trimming stripped 8 bases from V and 4 bases from J, with 20 bases between. In DNA form, the CDR3 reads TGCGCCAGCTCCCCCGGGATGATTTCTAGCTATGGCTACACCTTC. This translates into CASSPGMISSYGYTF.

This clone was seen only once. This chain uses TRBV10-3 with TRBJ1-6, with a weak D call TRBD1 (5 bases). This CDR3 has 17 amino acids. Trimming shortened V by 2 bases and J by 7 bases, and 18 bases separated the two germline ends. CDR1 is ENHRY, CDR2 SYGVKD, per germline. The CDR3 region has the DNA TGTGCCATCAGTGAGAAGGGAACAGGCTTCGGAAATTCACCCCTCCACTTT. This encodes CAISEKGTGFGNSPLHF.

The CDR3 loop reads CASSMRTSGRFYEQYF. The CDR3 nucleotides are TGTGCCAGTAGTATGAGGACTAGCGGGAGGTTCTACGAGCAGTACTTC. The V gene is TRBV19, the J gene TRBJ2-7, with 14 bases matching TRBD2. V was clipped by 3 bases and J by 3 bases; unmatched bases: 4. The germline V gene has CDR1 LNHDA and CDR2 SQIVND (reference sequence). The CDR3 loop spans 16 amino acids.

The V gene is TRBV2, the J gene TRBJ1-2, with TRBD1 matching 7 bases. The germline gives CDR1 SNHLY, CDR2 FYNNEI. V dropped 5 bases and J dropped 6; count of bases not matched to a gene: 9. This CDR3 has 14 residues. The chain's CDR3 is CASSQHPGQNGYTF. The CDR3 nucleotides read TGTGCCAGCAGTCAACACCCGGGACAGAATGGCTACACCTTC.

The chain recombines TRBV14 with TRBJ2-7, with D tentatively TRBD2 (5 bases). The CDR3 covers 15 residues. V was pared by 5 bases and J by 7 bases, with 21 bases between. The V gene's germline CDR1 is SGHDN and CDR2 FVKESK. In nucleotides, the CDR3 is TGTGCCAGCAGCGAGGAGCGGACTTTCATAGGTGAGCAGTACTTC. Its protein is CASSEERTFIGEQYF.

Here the CDR3 DNA reads TGTGCCAGCAGACAGGGTGGCGAGCAGTACTTC. It encodes CASRQGGEQYF. The rearrangement links TRBV28 to TRBJ2-7; tentatively, D is TRBD1 (6 bases). Per germline, CDR1 MDHEN and CDR2 SYDVKM. The CDR3 consists of 11 residues. Between the trimmed V and J ends, which lost 6 bases and 6 bases, there was a span of 9 bases.

This chain uses TRBV5-1 with TRBJ1-2; 9 bases align to TRBD1. Looked up from germline, CDR1 is SGHRS and CDR2 is YFSETQ. There are 15 residues in the CDR3. The junction had 6 bases not matched to a gene; V was cut back by 0 bases and J by 6 bases. The CDR3 DNA is TGCGCCAGCAGCTTGGATTGGACAGGGGCGAATGGCTACACCTTC. It translates to CASSLDWTGANGYTF.

The chain couples TRBV14 to TRBJ1-6; D gene unclear. V lost 2 bases, J lost 9 bases, and 11 bases lay in between. The CDR3 is 14 residues long. In germline, CDR1 is SGHDN, CDR2 FVKESK. The DNA of the CDR3 is TGTGCCAGCAGCCAACTCGAGTACAGTTCACCCCTCCACTTT. Its translation: CASSQLEYSSPLHF.

This clone has more than one count but fewer than ten. V usage is TRBV5-4 and J usage is TRBJ2-2; D gene ambiguous. This CDR3 has 15 residues. CDR1 is SGHNT and CDR2 is YYREEE in the germline V gene (reference sequence). V was cut by 5 bases and J by 6 bases, with 17 bases left in between. In nucleotides, the CDR3 is TGTGCCAGCAGATTAGGCGGCCTCGACGCCGGGGAGCTGTTTTTT. Its protein product is CASRLGGLDAGELFF. The complete variable domain, with remaining parts taken from reference TRBV5-4 and TRBJ2-2, reads ETGVTQSPTHLIKTRGQQVTLRCSSQSGHNTVSWYQQALGQGPQFIFQYYREEENGRGNFPPRFSGLQFPNYSSELNVNALELDDSALYLCASRLGGLDAGELFFGEGSRLTVL.

CDR3 nucleotides: TGCAGCGTTGGGGGGGTCAGGGGGCATGGGACCCAGTACTTC. Protein sequence: CSVGGVRGHGTQYF. This sequence joins TRBV29-1 and TRBJ2-5, with 8 positions matching TRBD1. Per the germline V gene, CDR1 is SQVTM and CDR2 is ANQGSEA. The CDR3 contains 14 residues. V shed 4 bases and J 7 bases; nucleotides not matched to a gene: 11.

This clone was observed a single time. The chain couples TRBV4-2 to TRBJ2-7; 8 nucleotides align to TRBD1. Trimming removed 0 bases from V and 3 bases from J; junction bases left unmatched: 4. Germline CDR1 is LGHNA and CDR2 is YNFKEQ. This CDR3 has 15 residues. DNA of the CDR3: TGTGCCAGCAGCCAAGAGGACAGGGCAAGCTACGAGCAGTACTTC. Its translation is CASSQEDRASYEQYF.

CDR3: CASSLKFPGQPNEKLFF. The CDR3 nucleotides read TGTGCCAGCAGCCTAAAGTTTCCGGGACAGCCTAATGAAAAACTGTTTTTT. V gene TRBV7-9 combines with J gene TRBJ1-4; 7 nucleotides align to TRBD1. CDR3 size: 17 residues. Unmatched junction bases numbered 12, after V lost 5 bases and J lost 3 bases. Germline V gene data show CDR1 as SEHNR and CDR2 as FQNEAQ (reference sequence).

The V call is TRBV6-4, the J call TRBJ1-2; a possible D gene is TRBD1 (6 bases). The CDR3 length is 13 residues. CDR1 and CDR2 (germline): MRHNA, SNTAGT. The V and J ends lost 3 bases and 8 bases respectively, with 13 bases between them. The CDR3 DNA sequence: TGTGCCAGCAGTGATCGGGGGGCCGGCGGCTACACCTTC. Amino acids: CASSDRGAGGYTF.

V usage is TRBV10-3 and J usage is TRBJ2-1, with 11 bases that match TRBD2. CDR3 size: 17 residues. With V trimmed by 6 bases and J by 3 bases, 10 bases remained unmatched. Germline assignment: CDR1 ENHRY and CDR2 SYGVKD. DNA for the CDR3: TGTGCCATCAGCCCGAGTAGCGGGGGGGCCGTCTACAATGAGCAGTTCTTC. This translates into CAISPSSGGAVYNEQFF.

Only one count was recorded for this clone. The chain is built from TRBV29-1 and TRBJ2-3; TRBD2 matches 8 bases. CDR3 length: 15 amino acids. From germline, CDR1 is SQVTM and CDR2 ANQGSEA. Trimming at V came to 5 bases and at J to 7 bases, leaving 14 bases not matched to a gene. CDR3 nucleotide sequence: TGCAGCGTTCGGGGGGGGACCTACGAAGCCCATACGCAGTATTTT. Its translation: CSVRGGTYEAHTQYF.

CDR3 in DNA: TGTGCCAGCAGTTTACGGGCAGGGGGCATGAACACTGAAGCTTTCTTT. Its protein product is CASSLRAGGMNTEAFF. J is TRBJ1-1 and V is TRBV27, with TRBD1 matching over 8 bases. V shed 2 bases, J shed 0 bases, and the junction held 5 bases outside the gene matches. The CDR3 is made up of 16 amino acids. The germline CDR1 and CDR2 sequences are MNHEY and SMNVEV (reference sequence).

The chain combines TRBV4-2 with TRBJ2-2; the match to TRBD1 covers 10 bases. Germline V CDR1 and CDR2: LGHNA, YNFKEQ. V shed 5 bases, J shed 7 bases, and the junction held 10 bases outside the gene matches. CDR3 length equals 16 residues. CDR3 in amino acids: CASSYRDRGGVGELFF. The CDR3 DNA reads as TGTGCCAGCAGCTACCGGGACAGGGGAGGTGTCGGGGAGCTGTTTTTT.

This chain connects TRBV7-9 to TRBJ2-7; 8 bases align to TRBD1. The CDR3 length is 18 residues. The junction had 13 bases not matched to a gene; V was cut back by 0 bases and J by 3 bases. Germline V gene data show CDR1 as SEHNR and CDR2 as FQNEAQ (reference sequence). CDR3 bases: TGTGCCAGCAGCTTAGCGTTTTCCCGGACAGGGATCCACTACGAGCAGTACTTC. Its translation is CASSLAFSRTGIHYEQYF.

This chain uses TRBV11-2 with TRBJ2-1, with a weak D call TRBD1 (6 bases). Trimming shortened V by 4 bases and J by 0 bases, and 10 bases separated the two germline ends. This CDR3 comprises 15 residues. Germline V CDR1 and CDR2: SGHAT, FQNNGV. The CDR3 DNA reads TGTGCCAGCAGCTCCACAGGGATCTCCTACAATGAGCAGTTCTTC. Its protein is CASSSTGISYNEQFF.

The V gene is TRBV19, the J gene TRBJ1-2; a possible D gene is TRBD1 (5 bases). Trimming removed 7 bases from V and 6 bases from J, with 15 bases in between. The CDR3 has 13 amino acids. The germline gives CDR1 LNHDA, CDR2 SQIVND (reference sequence). CDR3 coding DNA: TGTGCCAGTATCCGGGGGGTGGTTGATGGCTACACCTTC. This codes for CASIRGVVDGYTF.

This rearrangement joins TRBV6-4 to TRBJ2-3; D is uncertain. CDR3 length: 12 amino acids. Trimming cost V 8 bases and J 7 bases, with 13 bases left between them. Germline CDR1 and CDR2: MRHNA and SNTAGT. The CDR3 nucleotides are TGTGCCAGCCGCGGCGATGGAAATACGCAGTATTTT. It is translated as CASRGDGNTQYF.

This rearrangement joins TRBV29-1 to TRBJ2-3; 7 nucleotides line up with TRBD2. Germline lookup yields CDR1 SQVTM and CDR2 ANQGSEA. The CDR3 runs 14 residues. V lost 6 bases, J lost 2 bases, and 8 bases stayed unmatched. CDR3 sequence (DNA): TGCAGCGTGGGGGACTATCGTAACACAGATACGCAGTATTTT. Encoded protein: CSVGDYRNTDTQYF.

This chain joins TRBV11-3 and TRBJ2-3; 7 nucleotides agree with TRBD1. The CDR3 length is 14 residues. The trim removed 4 bases at V and 6 bases at J, leaving 7 bases unmatched. Germline-derived CDR1 and CDR2 are SGHNT and YENEEA. As DNA, the CDR3 is TGTGCCAGCAGCTCCCACAGGGGAGTCGATACGCAGTATTTT. Its protein is CASSSHRGVDTQYF. The variable domain in full, with the rest retrieved from reference TRBV11-3 and TRBJ2-3, is EAGVVQSPRYKIIEKKQPVAFWCNPISGHNTLYWYLQNLGQGPELLIRYENEEAVDDSQLPKDRFSAERLKGVDSTLKIQPAELGDSAVYLCASSSHRGVDTQYFGPGTRLTVL.

The genes are TRBV29-1 and TRBJ2-1, with TRBD1 identical over 9 bases. This CDR3 spans 19 amino acids. V was clipped by 3 bases and J by 0 bases; unmatched bases: 15. The germline CDR1 and CDR2 sequences are SQVTM and ANQGSEA. Here the CDR3 reads CSVDGGQGVVEDSYNEQFF. The CDR3 bases are TGCAGCGTTGATGGGGGACAGGGTGTAGTGGAGGACTCCTACAATGAGCAGTTCTTC.

This clone occurred once. The V and J genes are TRBV19 and TRBJ1-1; the match to TRBD1 covers 9 bases. Trimming at V came to 9 bases and at J to 1 base, leaving 9 bases not matched to a gene. The germline V gene has CDR1 LNHDA and CDR2 SQIVND (reference sequence). The CDR3 is 15 amino acids. The CDR3 is CASFPMDRGNTEAFF. For the CDR3, the DNA is TGTGCCAGCTTCCCCATGGACAGGGGGAACACTGAAGCTTTCTTT.